This TCR beta chain was sequenced in a study of cytomegalovirus exposure and HLA in healthy donors. Study conclusions and caveats: Segments of the TCR beta V type were, in most cases, productive about 90% or about 30% of the time in an earlier analysis.

PCR amplification relied on 60 Vbeta primers (plus 13 Jbeta primers). Sequencing used immunoSEQ multiplex PCR; TCRdb keeps in-frame clones, though not all of them. This sample has some 150,000 clones; about three quarters occur once, and the top ten carry roughly 0.7%. To note about this clone: Its cognate antigen is unknown.

The source material was PBMCs. The receptor comes from a male donor in good health and CMV-seronegative.

The chain's CDR3 is CASSFVGGATYQPQHF. The CDR3 DNA sequence: TGTGCCAGCAGTTTTGTGGGAGGGGCAACCTATCAGCCCCAGCATTTT. The rearrangement joins TRBV27 to TRBJ1-5, with D possibly matching TRBD1 (5 bases). The V gene's germline CDR1 is MNHEY and CDR2 SMNVEV (reference sequence). The V end was cut by 3 bases, the J end by 5 bases, with 17 bases between. This CDR3 is 16 amino acids long.